The TCR beta chain described here comes from a study of immune evolution from preneoplasia to lung adenocarcinoma. About the study: HLA loss of heterozygosity: over 5.5% AIS, about 15% MIA, 30% to 35% ADC, none AAH. General observations from the study: Top clone frequencies peaked in normal lung, apparently declining through invasive adenocarcinoma. Normal lung had highest clonality; later lesions appeared denser, more diverse.

Here immunoSEQ multiplex PCR was the method, and the copy in TCRdb shows in-frame clones only, minus some. Of 9,000 to 13,000 clones in the sample, 82% are singletons; the top ten hold about 1.8%. The CDR3 sequence is 13 residues long. The germline CDR1 and CDR2 sequences are SQVTM and ANQGSEA. V lost 7 bases, J lost 2 bases, and 12 bases lay in between. Points on this clone: The antigen is not known.

Two lung cancer pathologists independently confirmed each histologic diagnosis. This clonotype originated in a person aged 70 to 85 with lung adenocarcinoma. Sequenced material: FFPE minimally invasive lung adenocarcinoma tissue. The J gene is TRBJ2-1, the V gene TRBV29-1; unclear D gene. CDR3 in amino acids: CSAQSDTYNEQFF. As DNA, the CDR3 is TGCAGCGCACAATCGGATACCTACAATGAGCAGTTCTTC.